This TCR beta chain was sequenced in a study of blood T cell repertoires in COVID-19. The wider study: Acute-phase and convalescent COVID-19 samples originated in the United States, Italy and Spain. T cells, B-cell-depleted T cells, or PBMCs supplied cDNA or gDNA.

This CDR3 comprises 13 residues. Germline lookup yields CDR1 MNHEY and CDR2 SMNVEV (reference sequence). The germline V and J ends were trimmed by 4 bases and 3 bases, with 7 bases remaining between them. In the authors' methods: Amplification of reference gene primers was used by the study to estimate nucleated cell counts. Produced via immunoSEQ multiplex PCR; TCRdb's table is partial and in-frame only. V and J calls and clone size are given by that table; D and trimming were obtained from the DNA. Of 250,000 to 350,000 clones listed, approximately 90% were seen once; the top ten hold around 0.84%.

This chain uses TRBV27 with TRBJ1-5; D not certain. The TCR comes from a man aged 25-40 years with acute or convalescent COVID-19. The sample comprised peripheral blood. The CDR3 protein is CASSYTTNQPQHF. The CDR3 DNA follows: TGTGCCAGCAGTTACACCACCAATCAGCCCCAGCATTTT.